This T cell receptor beta chain was retrieved from a study of circulating and synovial CD4+ cells in juvenile arthritis. Study outcomes and limitations: Traditional Vbeta family usage analysis missed the pathogenic-like versus bulk difference. These repertoires were less diverse than bulk blood CD4 repertoires. Compared with bulk blood, circulating pathogenic-like lymphocytes shared substantially more CDR3 sequences with synovial T cells.

Patients with active juvenile idiopathic arthritis donated these samples. The germline CDR1 and CDR2 sequences are SGHRS and YFSETQ. The CDR3 loop spans 17 amino acids. The protocol was immunoSEQ multiplex PCR, while the TCRdb copy is restricted to in-frame clones and leaves out a portion. The profile shows around 32,000 clones, 90% to 95% of them singletons. In regard to this clone: Its antigen is as yet unknown. The junction differs from germline at one of its ends, possibly a read error.

The specimen was CD4+ T cells from blood. The sequence was collected from a human donor with juvenile idiopathic arthritis. The chain is built from TRBV5-1 and TRBJ2-5; the match to TRBD2 covers 12 bases. CDR3 nucleotide sequence: TGCGCCAGCAGCTCCGGGACTAGCGGGCTACACCAAGAGGCCCAGTACTTC. The encoded protein is CASSSGTSGLHQEAQYF. The complete variable domain, with remaining parts taken from reference TRBV5-1 and TRBJ2-5, reads KAGVTQTPRYLIKTRGQQVTLSCSPISGHRSVSWYQQTPGQGLQFLFEYFSETQRNKGNFPGRFSGRQFSNSRSEMNVSTLELGDSALYLCASSSGTSGLHQEAQYFGPGTRLLVL.